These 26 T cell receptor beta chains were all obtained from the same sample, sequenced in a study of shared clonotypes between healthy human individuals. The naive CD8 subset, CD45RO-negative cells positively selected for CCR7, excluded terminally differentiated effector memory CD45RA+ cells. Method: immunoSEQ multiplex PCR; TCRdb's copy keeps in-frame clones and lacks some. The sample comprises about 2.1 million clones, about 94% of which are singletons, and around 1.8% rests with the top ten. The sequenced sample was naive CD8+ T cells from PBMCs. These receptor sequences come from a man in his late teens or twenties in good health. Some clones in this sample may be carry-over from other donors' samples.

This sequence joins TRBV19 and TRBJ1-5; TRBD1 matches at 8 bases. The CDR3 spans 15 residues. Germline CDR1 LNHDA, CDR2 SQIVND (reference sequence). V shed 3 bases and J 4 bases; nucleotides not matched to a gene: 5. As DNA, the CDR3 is TGTGCCAGTAGTATTAAGAGGACAGGGAATCAGCCCCAGCATTTT. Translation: CASSIKRTGNQPQHF.

The CDR3 coding sequence is TGTGCCAGCAGCAACAGACAGGGCAACAATGAGCAGTTCTTC. It translates to CASSNRQGNNEQFF. The chain links TRBV11-2 to TRBJ2-1, with 7 bases that match TRBD1. Losses at the gene ends were 5 bases for V and 5 bases for J; bases not matched to a gene: 6. The V gene's germline CDR1 is SGHAT and CDR2 FQNNGV. This CDR3 comprises 14 residues.

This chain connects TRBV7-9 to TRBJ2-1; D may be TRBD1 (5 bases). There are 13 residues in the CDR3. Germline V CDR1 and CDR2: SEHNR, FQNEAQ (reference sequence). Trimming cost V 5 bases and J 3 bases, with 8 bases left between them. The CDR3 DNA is TGTGCCAGCAGCGACAGTCTCTACAATGAGCAGTTCTTC. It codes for CASSDSLYNEQFF.

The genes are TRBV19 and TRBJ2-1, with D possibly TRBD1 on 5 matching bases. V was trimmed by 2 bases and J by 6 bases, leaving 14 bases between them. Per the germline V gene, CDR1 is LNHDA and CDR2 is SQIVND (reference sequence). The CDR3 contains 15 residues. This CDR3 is CASSIQGLGFNEQFF. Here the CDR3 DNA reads TGTGCCAGTAGTATACAGGGCCTTGGTTTCAATGAGCAGTTCTTC.

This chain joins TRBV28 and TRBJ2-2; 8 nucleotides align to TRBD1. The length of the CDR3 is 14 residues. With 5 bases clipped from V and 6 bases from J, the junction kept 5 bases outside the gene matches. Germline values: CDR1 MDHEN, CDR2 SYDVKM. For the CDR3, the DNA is TGTGCCAGCAGTGAGACAGGGGCGCCCGGGGAGCTGTTTTTT. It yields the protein CASSETGAPGELFF.

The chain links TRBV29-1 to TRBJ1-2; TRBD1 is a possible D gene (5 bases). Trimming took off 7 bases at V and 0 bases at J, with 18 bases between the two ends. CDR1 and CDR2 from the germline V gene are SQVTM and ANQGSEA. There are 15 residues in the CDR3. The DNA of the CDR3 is TGCAGCGCCGACATGGCGGGACTAGCTAACTATGGCTACACCTTC. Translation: CSADMAGLANYGYTF.

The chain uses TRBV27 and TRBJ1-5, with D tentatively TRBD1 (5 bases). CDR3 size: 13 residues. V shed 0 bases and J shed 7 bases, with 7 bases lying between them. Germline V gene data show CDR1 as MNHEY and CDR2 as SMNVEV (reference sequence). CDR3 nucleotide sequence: TGTGCCAGCAGTTTATCGAACAGGCAGCCCCAGCATTTT. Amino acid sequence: CASSLSNRQPQHF.

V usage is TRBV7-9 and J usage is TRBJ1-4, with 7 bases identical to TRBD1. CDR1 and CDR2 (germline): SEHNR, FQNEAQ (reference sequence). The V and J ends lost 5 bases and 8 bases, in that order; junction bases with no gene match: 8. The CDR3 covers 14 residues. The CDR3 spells CASSVGTGVEKLFF. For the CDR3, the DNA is TGTGCCAGCAGCGTGGGAACAGGGGTGGAAAAACTGTTTTTT.

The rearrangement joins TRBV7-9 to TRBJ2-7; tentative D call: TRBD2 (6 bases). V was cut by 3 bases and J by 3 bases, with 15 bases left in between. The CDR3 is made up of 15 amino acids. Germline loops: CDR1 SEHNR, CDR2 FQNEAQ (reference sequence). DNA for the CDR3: TGTGCCAGCAGCTTTCCGGCGGGAATAATCTACGAGCAGTACTTC. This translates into CASSFPAGIIYEQYF.

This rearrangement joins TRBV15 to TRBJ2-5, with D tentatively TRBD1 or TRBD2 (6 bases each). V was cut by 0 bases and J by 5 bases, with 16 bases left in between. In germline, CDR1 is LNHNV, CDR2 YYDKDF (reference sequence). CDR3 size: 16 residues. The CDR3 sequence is CATSRDRGLNEETQYF. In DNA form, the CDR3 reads TGTGCCACCAGCAGAGATCGGGGGCTGAATGAGGAGACCCAGTACTTC.

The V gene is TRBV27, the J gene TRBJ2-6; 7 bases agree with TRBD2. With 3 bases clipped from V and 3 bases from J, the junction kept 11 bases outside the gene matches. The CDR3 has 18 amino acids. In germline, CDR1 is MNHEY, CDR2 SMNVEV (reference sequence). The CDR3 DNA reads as TGTGCCAGCAGTTTGGGAGGGATGGGAGTCTTTGGGGCCAACGTCCTGACTTTC. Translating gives CASSLGGMGVFGANVLTF. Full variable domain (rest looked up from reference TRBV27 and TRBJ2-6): EAQVTQNPRYLITVTGKKLTVTCSQNMNHEYMSWYRQDPGLGLRQIYYSMNVEVTDKGDVPEGYKVSRKEKRNFPLILESPSPNQTSLYFCASSLGGMGVFGANVLTFGAGSRLTVL.

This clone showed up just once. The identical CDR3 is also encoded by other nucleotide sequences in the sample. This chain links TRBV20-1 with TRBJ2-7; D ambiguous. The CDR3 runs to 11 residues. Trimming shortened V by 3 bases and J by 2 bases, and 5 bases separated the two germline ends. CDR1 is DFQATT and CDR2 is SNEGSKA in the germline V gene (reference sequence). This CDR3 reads CSARPTYEQYF. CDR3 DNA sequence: TGCAGTGCTAGGCCCACCTACGAGCAGTACTTC.

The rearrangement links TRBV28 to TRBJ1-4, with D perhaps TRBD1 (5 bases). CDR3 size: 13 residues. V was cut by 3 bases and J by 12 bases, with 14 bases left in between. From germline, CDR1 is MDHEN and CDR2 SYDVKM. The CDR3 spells CASSFKLGGELFF. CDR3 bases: TGTGCCAGCAGTTTCAAATTGGGAGGGGAACTGTTTTTT.

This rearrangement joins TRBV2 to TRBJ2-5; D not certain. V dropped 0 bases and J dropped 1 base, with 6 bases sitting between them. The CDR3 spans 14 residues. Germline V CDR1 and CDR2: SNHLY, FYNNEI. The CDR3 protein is CASSEAQLQETQYF. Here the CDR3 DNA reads TGTGCCAGCAGTGAAGCACAACTCCAAGAGACCCAGTACTTC.

The CDR3 nucleotides read TGTGCCAGCAGCTTAAGGGGGGTGGGCACTGAAGCTTTCTTT. Translating gives CASSLRGVGTEAFF. V usage is TRBV5-6 and J usage is TRBJ1-1; D is possibly TRBD1 (6 bases). Germline lookup yields CDR1 SGHDT and CDR2 YYEEEE. Deletions cut 2 bases from V and 4 bases from J, with 12 bases between. The CDR3 consists of 14 residues.

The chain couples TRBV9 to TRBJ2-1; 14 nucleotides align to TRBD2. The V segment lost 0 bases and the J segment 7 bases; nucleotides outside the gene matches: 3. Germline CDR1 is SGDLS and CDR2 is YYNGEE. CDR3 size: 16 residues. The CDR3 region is CASSVGTSGRWNEQFF. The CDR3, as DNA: TGTGCCAGCAGCGTAGGGACTAGCGGGAGGTGGAATGAGCAGTTCTTC. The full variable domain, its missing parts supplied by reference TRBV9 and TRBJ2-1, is DSGVTQTPKHLITATGQRVTLRCSPRSGDLSVYWYQQSLDQGLQFLIQYYNGEERAKGNILERFSAQQFPDLHSELNLSSLELGDSALYFCASSVGTSGRWNEQFFGPGTRLTVL.

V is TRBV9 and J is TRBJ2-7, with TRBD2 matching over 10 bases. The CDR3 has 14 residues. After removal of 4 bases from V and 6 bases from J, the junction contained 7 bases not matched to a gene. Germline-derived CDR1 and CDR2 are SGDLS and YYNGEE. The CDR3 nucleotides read TGTGCCAGCAGCCCCCCGGGACTAGCGTCCGAGCAGTACTTC. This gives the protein CASSPPGLASEQYF.

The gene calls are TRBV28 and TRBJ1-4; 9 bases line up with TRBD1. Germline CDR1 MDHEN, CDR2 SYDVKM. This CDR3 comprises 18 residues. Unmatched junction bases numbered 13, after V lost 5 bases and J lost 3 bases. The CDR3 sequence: CASSVVGGTGWANEKLFF. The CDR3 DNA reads TGTGCCAGCAGTGTAGTCGGCGGGACAGGGTGGGCTAATGAAAAACTGTTTTTT.

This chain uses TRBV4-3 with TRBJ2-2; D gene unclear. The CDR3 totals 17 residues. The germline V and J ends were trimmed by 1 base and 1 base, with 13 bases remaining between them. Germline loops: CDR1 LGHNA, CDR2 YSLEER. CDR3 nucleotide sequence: TGCGCCAGCAGCCAAGTTCGGGTAAATGGGAACACCGGGGAGCTGTTTTTT. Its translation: CASSQVRVNGNTGELFF.

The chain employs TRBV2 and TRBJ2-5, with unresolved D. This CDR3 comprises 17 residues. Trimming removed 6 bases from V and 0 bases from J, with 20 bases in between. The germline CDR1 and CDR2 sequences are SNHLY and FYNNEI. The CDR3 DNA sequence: TGTGCCAGCAGAGGCAAATCCCGTTTGGGGTACCAAGAGACCCAGTACTTC. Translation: CASRGKSRLGYQETQYF.

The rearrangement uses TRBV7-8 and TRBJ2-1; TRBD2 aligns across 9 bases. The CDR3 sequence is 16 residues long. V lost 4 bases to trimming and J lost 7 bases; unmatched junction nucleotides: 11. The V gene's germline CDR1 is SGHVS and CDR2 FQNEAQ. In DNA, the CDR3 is TGTGCCAGCAGCTCCCCCAGGGCGGGAGGGGTGAATGAGCAGTTCTTC. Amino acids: CASSSPRAGGVNEQFF.

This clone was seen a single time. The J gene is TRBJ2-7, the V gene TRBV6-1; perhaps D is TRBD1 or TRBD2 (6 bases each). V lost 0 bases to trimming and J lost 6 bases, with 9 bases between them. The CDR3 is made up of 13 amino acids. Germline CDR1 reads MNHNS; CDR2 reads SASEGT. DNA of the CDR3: TGTGCCAGCAGTGAAGCCCGGGGGCCCGAGCAGTACTTC. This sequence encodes CASSEARGPEQYF.

CDR3 sequence reads: CASSLIRLGADTQYF. The CDR3 bases are TGTGCCAGCAGCTTGATTCGTTTGGGGGCGGATACGCAGTATTTT. This chain joins TRBV7-2 and TRBJ2-3; weak D call: TRBD1 (6 bases). V was pared by 3 bases and J by 6 bases, with 16 bases between. The CDR3 extends over 15 amino acids. CDR1 and CDR2 from the germline V gene are SGHTA and FQGNSA. The whole variable domain, remainder taken from reference TRBV7-2 and TRBJ2-3, is GAGVSQSPSNKVTEKGKDVELRCDPISGHTALYWYRQSLGQGLEFLIYFQGNSAPDKSGLPSDRFSAERTGGSVSTLTIQRTQQEDSAVYLCASSLIRLGADTQYFGPGTRLTVL.

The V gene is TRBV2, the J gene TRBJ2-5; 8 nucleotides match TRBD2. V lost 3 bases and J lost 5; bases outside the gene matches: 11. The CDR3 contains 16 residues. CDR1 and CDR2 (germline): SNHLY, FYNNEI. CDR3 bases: TGTGCCAGCAGTGATCCCCCAGCGGGAGTTGAGGAGACCCAGTACTTC. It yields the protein CASSDPPAGVEETQYF.

CDR3 nucleotides: TGTGCCAGTTGTTTAAACCTGGGGGGCACTGAAGCTTTCTTT. It translates to CASCLNLGGTEAFF. The J gene is TRBJ1-1, the V gene TRBV28; maybe TRBD1 (5 bases). The germline CDR1 and CDR2 sequences are MDHEN and SYDVKM. The V gene lost 9 bases and the J gene lost 4 bases, with 18 bases spanning the gap. The CDR3 sequence is 14 residues long. The variable domain in full, with the rest retrieved from reference TRBV28 and TRBJ1-1, is DVKVTQSSRYLVKRTGEKVFLECVQDMDHENMFWYRQDPGLGLRLIYFSYDVKMKEKGDIPEGYSVSREKKERFSLILESASTNQTSMYLCASCLNLGGTEAFFGQGTRLTVV.

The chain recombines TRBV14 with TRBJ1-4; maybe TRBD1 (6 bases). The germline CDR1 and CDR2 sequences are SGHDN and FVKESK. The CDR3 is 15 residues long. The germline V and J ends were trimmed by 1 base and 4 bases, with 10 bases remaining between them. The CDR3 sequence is CASSQGRGLNEKLFF. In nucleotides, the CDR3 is TGTGCCAGCAGCCAAGGGCGGGGGCTTAATGAAAAACTGTTTTTT.